The 7 T cell receptor beta chains in this list originate from one sample, sequenced in a study of OX40 agonist ivuxolimab in advanced cancers. The library relied on the immunoSEQ multiplex PCR assay. TCRdb obtained this table from immuneACCESS and retained in-frame rearrangements with V and J assigned. These tables miss some clones; where compared with another copy, unresolved V genes account for less than half of the shortfall, and the remainder is unexplained. The sample profile shows 75,000 to 80,000 clones; about nine tenths of them were found once. Clones ranked in the top ten supply approximately 0.5% of the sample. Sample: CD4+ or CD8+ T cells sorted from blood, taken in a trial of the OX40 agonist ivuxolimab. The source is an adult with an advanced solid tumor such as melanoma, head and neck, liver or kidney cancer.

The chain employs TRBV9 and TRBJ2-5; TRBD2 matches 12 bases. V was pared by 0 bases and J by 0 bases, with 9 bases of the junction left unmatched. CDR1 is SGDLS and CDR2 is YYNGEE in the germline V gene. The CDR3 is 19 amino acids. CDR3 in amino acids: CASSVAVLTSGGDQETQYF. DNA for the CDR3: TGTGCCAGCAGCGTAGCAGTCCTGACTAGCGGGGGAGACCAAGAGACCCAGTACTTC.

The rearrangement links TRBV27 to TRBJ1-2, with D perhaps matching TRBD1 (5 bases). Trimming took 4 bases from V and 4 from J, leaving 16 bases between them. Germline loops: CDR1 MNHEY, CDR2 SMNVEV (reference sequence). CDR3 size: 15 residues. Here the CDR3 DNA reads TGTGCCAGCAGTTCCGGACATCCCATCGTCTATGGCTACACCTTC. This codes for CASSSGHPIVYGYTF.

This chain links TRBV4-3 with TRBJ2-3; D is possibly TRBD1 (6 bases). Trimming removed 1 base from V and 10 bases from J, with 15 bases in between. The CDR3 spans 14 residues. Per the germline V gene, CDR1 is LGHNA and CDR2 is YSLEER. In DNA, the CDR3 is TGCGCCAGCAGCCAAGCTGCAGGGGTGGATCCGCAGTATTTT. This translates into CASSQAAGVDPQYF.

This clone came up a few times. This chain connects TRBV9 to TRBJ2-3; the match to TRBD2 covers 9 bases. Unmatched junction bases numbered 4, after V lost 6 bases and J lost 5 bases. Germline V CDR1 and CDR2: SGDLS, YYNGEE. The CDR3 covers 13 residues. CDR3 sequence reads: CASTSGVGDTQYF. CDR3 nucleotide sequence: TGTGCCAGCACTAGCGGGGTTGGAGATACGCAGTATTTT.

J is TRBJ2-3 and V is TRBV7-2, with 14 bases aligning to TRBD2. V lost 5 bases to trimming and J lost 7 bases; unmatched junction nucleotides: 8. Looked up from germline, CDR1 is SGHTA and CDR2 is FQGNSA. CDR3 size: 16 residues. The chain's CDR3 is CASSPRLAGGLNTQYF. DNA of the CDR3: TGTGCCAGCAGCCCCAGACTAGCGGGGGGGCTGAATACGCAGTATTTT.

V gene TRBV5-1 combines with J gene TRBJ1-2, with 7 bases identical to TRBD1. V was pared by 0 bases and J by 3 bases, with 5 bases of the junction left unmatched. The CDR3 spans 15 residues. CDR1 and CDR2 from the germline V gene are SGHRS and YFSETQ. The CDR3 nucleotides read TGCGCCAGCAGCTTGGGGGGACAGAGCCACTATGGCTACACCTTC. This sequence encodes CASSLGGQSHYGYTF.

The chain uses TRBV5-4 and TRBJ1-1; D gene ambiguous. Germline assignment: CDR1 SGHNT and CDR2 YYREEE (reference sequence). Trimming took 3 bases from V and 1 from J, leaving 10 bases between them. This CDR3 has 14 amino acids. The CDR3 bases are TGTGCCAGCAGCTCCCCGGCAGGGAACACTGAAGCTTTCTTT. Translation gives CASSSPAGNTEAFF.